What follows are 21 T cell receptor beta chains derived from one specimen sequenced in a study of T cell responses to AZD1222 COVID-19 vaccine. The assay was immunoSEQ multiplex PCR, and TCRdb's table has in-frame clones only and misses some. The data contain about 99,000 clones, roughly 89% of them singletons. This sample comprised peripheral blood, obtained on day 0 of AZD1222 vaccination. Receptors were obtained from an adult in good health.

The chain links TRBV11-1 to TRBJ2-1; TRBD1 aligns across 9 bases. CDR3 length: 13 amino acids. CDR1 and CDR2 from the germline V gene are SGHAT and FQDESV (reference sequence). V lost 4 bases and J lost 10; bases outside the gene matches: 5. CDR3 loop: CASSSGTGNEQFF. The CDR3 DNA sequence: TGTGCCAGCAGCTCCGGGACAGGGAACGAGCAGTTCTTC.

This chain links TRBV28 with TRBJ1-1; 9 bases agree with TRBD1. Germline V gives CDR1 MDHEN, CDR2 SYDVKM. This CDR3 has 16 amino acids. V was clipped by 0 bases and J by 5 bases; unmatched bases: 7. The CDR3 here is CASSLWGTGRWTEAFF. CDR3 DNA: TGTGCCAGCAGTTTATGGGGGACAGGGAGGTGGACTGAAGCTTTCTTT.

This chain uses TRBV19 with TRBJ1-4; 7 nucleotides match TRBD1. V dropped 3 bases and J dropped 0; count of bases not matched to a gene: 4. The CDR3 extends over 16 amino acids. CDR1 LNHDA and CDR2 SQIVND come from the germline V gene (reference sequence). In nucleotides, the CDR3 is TGTGCCAGTAGTATGGCGGGGACAGCAACTAATGAAAAACTGTTTTTT. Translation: CASSMAGTATNEKLFF.

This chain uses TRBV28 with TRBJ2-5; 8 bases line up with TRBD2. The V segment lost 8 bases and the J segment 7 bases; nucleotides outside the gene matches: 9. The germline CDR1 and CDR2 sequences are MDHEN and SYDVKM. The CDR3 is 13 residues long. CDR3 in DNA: TGTGCCAGCTCTCTAGCGGGCCCAGGGACCCAGTACTTC. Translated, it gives CASSLAGPGTQYF.

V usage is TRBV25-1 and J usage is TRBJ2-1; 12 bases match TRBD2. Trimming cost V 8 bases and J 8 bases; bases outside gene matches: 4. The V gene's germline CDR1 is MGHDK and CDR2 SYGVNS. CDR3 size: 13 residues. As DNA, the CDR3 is TGTGCCAGCGGAGGACTAGCGGGATATGAGCAGTTCTTC. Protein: CASGGLAGYEQFF.

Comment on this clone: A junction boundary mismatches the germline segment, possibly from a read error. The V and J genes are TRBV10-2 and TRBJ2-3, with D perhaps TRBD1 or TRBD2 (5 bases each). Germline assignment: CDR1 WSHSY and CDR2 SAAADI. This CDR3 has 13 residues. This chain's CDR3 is CASGEGFTDTQYF. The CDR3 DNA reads TGCGCCAGCGGTGAGGGGTTCACAGATACGCAGTATTTT.

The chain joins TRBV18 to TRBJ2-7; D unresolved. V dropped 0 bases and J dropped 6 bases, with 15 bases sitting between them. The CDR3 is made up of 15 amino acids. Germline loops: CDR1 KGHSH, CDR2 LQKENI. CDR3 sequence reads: CASSPPIRPSTEQYF. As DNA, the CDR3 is TGTGCCAGCTCACCACCGATCCGACCGTCAACCGAGCAGTACTTC.

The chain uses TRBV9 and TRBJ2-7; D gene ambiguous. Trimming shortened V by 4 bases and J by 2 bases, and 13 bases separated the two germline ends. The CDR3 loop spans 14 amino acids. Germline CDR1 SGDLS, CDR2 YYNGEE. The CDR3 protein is CASSPPTRAYEQYF. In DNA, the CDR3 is TGTGCCAGCAGCCCTCCGACTCGAGCCTACGAGCAGTACTTC.

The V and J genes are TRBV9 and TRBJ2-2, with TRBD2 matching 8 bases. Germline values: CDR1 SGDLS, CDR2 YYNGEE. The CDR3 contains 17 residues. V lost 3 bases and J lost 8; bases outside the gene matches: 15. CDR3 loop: CASSGGLGASSPGELFF. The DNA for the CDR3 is TGTGCCAGCAGCGGGGGACTAGGGGCCTCTAGCCCGGGGGAGCTGTTTTTT.

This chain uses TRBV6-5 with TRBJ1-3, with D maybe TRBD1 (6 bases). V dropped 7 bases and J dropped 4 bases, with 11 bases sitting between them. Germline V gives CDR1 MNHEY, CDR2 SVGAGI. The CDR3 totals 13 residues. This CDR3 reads CASIWGAGNTIYF. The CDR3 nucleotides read TGTGCCAGCATCTGGGGGGCGGGAAACACCATATATTTT.

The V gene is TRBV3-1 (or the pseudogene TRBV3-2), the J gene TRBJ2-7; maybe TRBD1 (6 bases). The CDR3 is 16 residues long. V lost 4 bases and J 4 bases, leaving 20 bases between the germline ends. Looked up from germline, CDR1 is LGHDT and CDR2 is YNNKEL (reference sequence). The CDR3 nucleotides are TGTGCCAGCAGCCCTACTTGGGCGGGCCAGGGGTACGAGCAGTACTTC. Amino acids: CASSPTWAGQGYEQYF.

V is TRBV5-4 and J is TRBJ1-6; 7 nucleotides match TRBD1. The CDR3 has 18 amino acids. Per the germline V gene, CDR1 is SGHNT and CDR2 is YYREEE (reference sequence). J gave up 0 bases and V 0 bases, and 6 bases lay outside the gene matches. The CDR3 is CASSLVGGMSSYNSPLHF. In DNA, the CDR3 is TGTGCCAGCAGCTTGGTAGGGGGCATGAGCTCCTATAATTCACCCCTCCACTTT.

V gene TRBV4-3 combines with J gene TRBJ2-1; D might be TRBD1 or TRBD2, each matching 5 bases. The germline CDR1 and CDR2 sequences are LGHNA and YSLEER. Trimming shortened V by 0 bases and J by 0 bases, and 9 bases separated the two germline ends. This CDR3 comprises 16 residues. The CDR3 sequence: CASSQEGTNSYNEQFF. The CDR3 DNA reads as TGCGCCAGCAGCCAAGAGGGGACGAACTCCTACAATGAGCAGTTCTTC.

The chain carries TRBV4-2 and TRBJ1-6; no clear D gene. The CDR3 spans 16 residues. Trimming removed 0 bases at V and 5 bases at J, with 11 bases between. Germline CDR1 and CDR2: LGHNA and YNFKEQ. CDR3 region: CASSQDLHRDNSPLHF. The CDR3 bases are TGTGCCAGCAGCCAAGATCTGCACCGGGATAATTCACCCCTCCACTTT.

In nucleotides, the CDR3 is TGCGCCAGCAGCCAACAGCCCGGACTAGCGGTCCAAGAGACCCAGTACTTC. It encodes CASSQQPGLAVQETQYF. V is TRBV5-1 and J is TRBJ2-5; 10 nucleotides line up with TRBD2. CDR3 length equals 17 residues. Germline loops: CDR1 SGHRS, CDR2 YFSETQ. J lost 1 base, V lost 4 bases, and 10 bases had no gene match.

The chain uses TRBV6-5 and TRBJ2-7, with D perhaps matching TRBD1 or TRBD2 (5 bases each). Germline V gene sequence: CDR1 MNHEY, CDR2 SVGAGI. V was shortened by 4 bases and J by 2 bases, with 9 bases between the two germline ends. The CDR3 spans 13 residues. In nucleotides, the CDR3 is TGTGCCAGCAGTTGGGACCGCGCCTACGAGCAGTACTTC. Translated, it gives CASSWDRAYEQYF.

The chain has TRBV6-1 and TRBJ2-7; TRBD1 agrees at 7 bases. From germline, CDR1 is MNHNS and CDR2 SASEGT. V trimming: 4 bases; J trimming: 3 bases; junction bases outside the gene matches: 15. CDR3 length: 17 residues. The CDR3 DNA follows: TGTGCCAGCAGTGGGGCGGTCCTTAGGGGGCCAAACTACGAGCAGTACTTC. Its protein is CASSGAVLRGPNYEQYF.

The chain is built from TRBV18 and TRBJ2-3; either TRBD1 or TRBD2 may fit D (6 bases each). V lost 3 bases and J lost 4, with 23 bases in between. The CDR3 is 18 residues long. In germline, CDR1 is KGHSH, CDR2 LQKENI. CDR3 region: CASSPTGAGRPNADTQYF. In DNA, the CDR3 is TGTGCCAGCTCACCGACAGGAGCCGGGAGACCGAATGCAGATACGCAGTATTTT.

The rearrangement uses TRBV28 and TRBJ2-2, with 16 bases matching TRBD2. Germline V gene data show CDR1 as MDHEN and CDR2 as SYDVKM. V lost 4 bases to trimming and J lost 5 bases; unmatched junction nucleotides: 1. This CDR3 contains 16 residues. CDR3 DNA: TGTGCCAGCAGTTCGGGACTAGCGGGAGGGACCGGGGAGCTGTTTTTT. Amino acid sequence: CASSSGLAGGTGELFF.

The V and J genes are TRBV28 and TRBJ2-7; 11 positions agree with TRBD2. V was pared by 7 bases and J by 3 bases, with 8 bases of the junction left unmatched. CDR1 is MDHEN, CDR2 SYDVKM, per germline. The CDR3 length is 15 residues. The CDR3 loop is CASTPVTSGSYEQYF. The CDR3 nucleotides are TGTGCCAGCACCCCCGTAACTAGCGGGAGCTACGAGCAGTACTTC.

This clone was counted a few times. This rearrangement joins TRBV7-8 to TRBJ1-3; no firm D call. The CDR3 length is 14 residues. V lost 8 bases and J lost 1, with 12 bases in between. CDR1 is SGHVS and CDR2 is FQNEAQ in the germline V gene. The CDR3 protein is CASATTASGNTIYF. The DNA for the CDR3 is TGTGCCAGCGCCACGACTGCTTCTGGAAACACCATATATTTT.